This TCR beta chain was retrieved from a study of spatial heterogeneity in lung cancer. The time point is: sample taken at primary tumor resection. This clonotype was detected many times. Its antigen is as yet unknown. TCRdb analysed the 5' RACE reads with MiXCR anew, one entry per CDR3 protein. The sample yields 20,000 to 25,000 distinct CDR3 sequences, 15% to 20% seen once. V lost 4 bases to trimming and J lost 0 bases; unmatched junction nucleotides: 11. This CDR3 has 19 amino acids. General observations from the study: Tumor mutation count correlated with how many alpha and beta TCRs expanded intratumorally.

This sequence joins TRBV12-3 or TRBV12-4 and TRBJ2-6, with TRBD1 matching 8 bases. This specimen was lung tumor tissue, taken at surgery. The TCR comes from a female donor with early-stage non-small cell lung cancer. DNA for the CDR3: TGTGCCAGCAGTTCGCGGACAGGGACCCCACCCTCTGGGGCCAACGTCCTGACTTTC. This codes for CASSSRTGTPPSGANVLTF.